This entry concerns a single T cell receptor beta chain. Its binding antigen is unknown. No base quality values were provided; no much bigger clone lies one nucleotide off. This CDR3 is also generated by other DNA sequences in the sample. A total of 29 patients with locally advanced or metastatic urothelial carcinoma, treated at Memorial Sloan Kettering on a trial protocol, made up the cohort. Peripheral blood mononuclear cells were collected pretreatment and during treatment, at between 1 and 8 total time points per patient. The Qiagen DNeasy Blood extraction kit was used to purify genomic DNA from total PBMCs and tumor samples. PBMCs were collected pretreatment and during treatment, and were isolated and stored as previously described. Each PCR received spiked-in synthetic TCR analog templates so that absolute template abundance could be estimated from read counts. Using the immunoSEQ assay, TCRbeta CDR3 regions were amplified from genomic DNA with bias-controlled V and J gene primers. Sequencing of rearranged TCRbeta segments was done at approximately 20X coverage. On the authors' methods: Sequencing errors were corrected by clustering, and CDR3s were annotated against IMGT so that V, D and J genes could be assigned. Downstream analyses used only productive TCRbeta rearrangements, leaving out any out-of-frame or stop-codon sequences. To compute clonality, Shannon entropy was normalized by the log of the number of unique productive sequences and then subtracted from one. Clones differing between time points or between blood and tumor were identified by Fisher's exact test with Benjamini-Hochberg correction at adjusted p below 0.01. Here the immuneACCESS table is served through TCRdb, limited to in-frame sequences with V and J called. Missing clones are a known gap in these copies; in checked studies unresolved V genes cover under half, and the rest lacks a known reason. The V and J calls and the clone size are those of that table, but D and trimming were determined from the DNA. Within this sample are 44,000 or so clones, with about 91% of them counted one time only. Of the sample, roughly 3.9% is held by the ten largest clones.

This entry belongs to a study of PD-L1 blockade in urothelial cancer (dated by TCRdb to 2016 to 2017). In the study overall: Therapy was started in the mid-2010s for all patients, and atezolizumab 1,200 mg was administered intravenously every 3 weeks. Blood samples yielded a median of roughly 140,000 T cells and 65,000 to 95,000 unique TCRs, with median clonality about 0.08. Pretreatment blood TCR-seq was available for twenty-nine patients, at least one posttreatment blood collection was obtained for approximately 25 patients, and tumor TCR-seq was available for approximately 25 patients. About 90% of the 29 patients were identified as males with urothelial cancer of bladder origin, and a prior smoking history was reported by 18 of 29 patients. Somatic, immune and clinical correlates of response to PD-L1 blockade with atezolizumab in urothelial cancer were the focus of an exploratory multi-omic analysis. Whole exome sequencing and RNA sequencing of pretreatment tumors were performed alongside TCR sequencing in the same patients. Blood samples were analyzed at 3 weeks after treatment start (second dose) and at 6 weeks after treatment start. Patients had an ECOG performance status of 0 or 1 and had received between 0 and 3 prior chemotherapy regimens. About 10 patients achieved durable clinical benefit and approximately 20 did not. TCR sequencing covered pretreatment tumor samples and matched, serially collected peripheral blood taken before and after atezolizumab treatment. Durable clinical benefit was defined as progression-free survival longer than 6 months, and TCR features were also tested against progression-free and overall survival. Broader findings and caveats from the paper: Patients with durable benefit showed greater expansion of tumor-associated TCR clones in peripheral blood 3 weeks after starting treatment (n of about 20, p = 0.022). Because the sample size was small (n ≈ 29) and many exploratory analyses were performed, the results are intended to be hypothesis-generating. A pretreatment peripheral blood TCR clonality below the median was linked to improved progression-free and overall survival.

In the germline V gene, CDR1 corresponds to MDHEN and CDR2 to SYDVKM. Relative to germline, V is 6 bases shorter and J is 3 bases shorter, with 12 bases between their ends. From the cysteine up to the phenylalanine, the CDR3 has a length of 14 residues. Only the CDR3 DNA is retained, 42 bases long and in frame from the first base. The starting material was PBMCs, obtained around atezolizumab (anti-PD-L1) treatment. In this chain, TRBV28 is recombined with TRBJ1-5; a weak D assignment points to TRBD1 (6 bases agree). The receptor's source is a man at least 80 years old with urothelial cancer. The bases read TGTGCCAGCAGGTCCGGGACATCCAATCAGCCCCAGCATTTT. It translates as CASRSGTSNQPQHF.